This T cell receptor (beta chain) derives from a study of Graves' ophthalmopathy and Graves' hyperthyroidism. This clonotype was seen repeatedly, ten times or more. The antigen is not known. Transcripts of RNA were the source for amplifying TCR beta CDR3 regions. Following a first-round RT-PCR that used HTBI primers, a second-round multiplex PCR was carried out. Each CDR3 protein is one row after TCRdb ran MiXCR on the multiplex PCR reads. The sample consists of hundreds of thousands of distinct CDR3 sequences, about two fifths of them appearing once. Broader study findings: In separating ophthalmopathy from stable hyperthyroidism, a 13-signature model achieved approximately 91% sensitivity and about 80% specificity. A majority of expanded thyroid clonotypes exceeding 0.001 frequency were likewise present in blood.

The CDR3 spans 14 residues. Per the germline V gene, CDR1 is SEHNR and CDR2 is FQNEAQ (reference sequence). The V and J ends lost 8 bases and 3 bases respectively, with 16 bases between them. Other autoimmune diseases, uncontrolled infections, pregnancy or lactation led to the exclusion of patients. Diagnostic conclusions were grounded in clinical symptoms, serum thyroxine, TRAb, thyroid ultrasound and orbital computed tomography. Sequencing was carried out using peripheral blood. This TCR was recovered from an adult man with Graves' ophthalmopathy. This sequence joins TRBV7-9 and TRBJ1-1; a possible D gene is TRBD1 (5 bases). The CDR3 here is CASFGGDLDTEAFF. CDR3 DNA sequence: TGTGCCAGCTTCGGAGGGGATCTGGACACTGAAGCTTTCTTT.